The present T cell receptor (beta chain) was sequenced within a study of cytomegalovirus exposure and HLA in healthy donors. The CDR3 extends over 17 amino acids. Trimming left V 5 bases short and J 3 bases short, with 20 bases between. The germline CDR1 and CDR2 sequences are SEHNR and FQNEAQ (reference sequence). The PCR made use of 60 Vbeta and 13 Jbeta primers. Generated by immunoSEQ multiplex PCR, the TCRdb table keeps only in-frame clones and is missing some. The profile shows roughly 87,000 clones, about 76% of them singletons. Broader study findings: The authors assumed roughly uniform sequencing depth across donors for presence/absence analyses. In an earlier analysis, about 87% or about 30%: the productive usage of most TCR beta V segments.

Each donor was healthy, and each was a bone marrow donor. The donors, nominally healthy at sampling, likely had unrecorded immune exposures. Turning to this clone: Its antigen is not identified.

The rearrangement links TRBV7-9 to TRBJ1-5; the D gene is possibly TRBD1 (5 bases). Sequenced sample: PBMCs. This clonotype originated in a woman in her forties in good health and CMV-seropositive. The CDR3 coding sequence is TGTGCCAGCAGCCCCGGAGGGGTTCAGGCTTCCAATCAGCCCCAGCATTTT. It is translated as CASSPGGVQASNQPQHF. Drawing the rest from reference TRBV7-9 and TRBJ1-5, the complete variable domain is DTGVSQNPRHKITKRGQNVTFRCDPISEHNRLYWYRQTLGQGPEFLTYFQNEAQLEKSRLLSDRFSAERPKGSFSTLEIQRTEQGDSAMYLCASSPGGVQASNQPQHFGDGTRLSIL.